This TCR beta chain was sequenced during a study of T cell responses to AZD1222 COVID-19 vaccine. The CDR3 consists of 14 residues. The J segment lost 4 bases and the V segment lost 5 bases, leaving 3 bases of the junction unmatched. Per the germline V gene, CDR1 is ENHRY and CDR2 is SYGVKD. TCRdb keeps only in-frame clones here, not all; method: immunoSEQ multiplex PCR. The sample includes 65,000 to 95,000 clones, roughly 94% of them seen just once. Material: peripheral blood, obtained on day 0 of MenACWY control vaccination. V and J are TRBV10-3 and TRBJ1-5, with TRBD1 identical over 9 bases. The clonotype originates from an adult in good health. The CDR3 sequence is CAISPTGGNQPQHF. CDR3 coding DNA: TGTGCCATCAGTCCGACAGGGGGGAATCAGCCCCAGCATTTT.